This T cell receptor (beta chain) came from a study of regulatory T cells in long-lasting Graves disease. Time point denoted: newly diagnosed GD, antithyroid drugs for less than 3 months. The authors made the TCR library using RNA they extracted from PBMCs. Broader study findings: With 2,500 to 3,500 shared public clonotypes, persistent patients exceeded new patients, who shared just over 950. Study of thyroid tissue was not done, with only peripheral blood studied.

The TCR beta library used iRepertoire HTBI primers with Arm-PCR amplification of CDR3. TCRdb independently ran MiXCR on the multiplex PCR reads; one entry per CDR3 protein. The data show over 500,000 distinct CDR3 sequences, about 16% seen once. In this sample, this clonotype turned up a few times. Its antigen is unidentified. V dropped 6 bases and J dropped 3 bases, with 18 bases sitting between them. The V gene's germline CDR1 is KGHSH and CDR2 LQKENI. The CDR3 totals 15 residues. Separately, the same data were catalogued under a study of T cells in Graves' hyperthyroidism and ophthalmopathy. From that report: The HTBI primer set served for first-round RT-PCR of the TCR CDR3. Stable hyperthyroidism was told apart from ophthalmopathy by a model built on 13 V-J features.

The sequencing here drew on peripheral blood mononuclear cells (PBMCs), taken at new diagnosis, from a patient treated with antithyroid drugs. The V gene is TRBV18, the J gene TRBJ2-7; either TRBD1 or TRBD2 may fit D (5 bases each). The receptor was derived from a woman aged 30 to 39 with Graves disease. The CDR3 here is CASSLGTEGIYEQYF. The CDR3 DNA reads TGTGCCAGCTCGCTAGGGACGGAAGGGATCTACGAGCAGTACTTC.